The 4 T cell receptor beta chains listed next were all sequenced from one sample in a study of control samples from healthy donors and cancer patients (dated by TCRdb to between 2020 and 2021). Library prep was done by the immunoSEQ multiplex PCR assay. TCRdb limited this immuneACCESS table to in-frame rearrangements with V and J called. A share of clones is missing; checked studies link under half to unresolved V genes, and the rest is unexplained. Present in this sample are roughly 200,000 clones, around 94% of which were seen just once. The ten top clones hold about 1.6% of the sample. Sequencing was done on a sample of blood. These receptors were obtained from a man aged 45 to 65 in good health.

The DNA for the CDR3 is TGTGCCAGCAGCCTTAGACAGCCCAATTCACCCCTCCACTTT. This encodes CASSLRQPNSPLHF. The chain carries TRBV5-6 and TRBJ1-6; the D gene is possibly TRBD1 (5 bases). Germline CDR1 and CDR2: SGHDT and YYEEEE. V lost 4 bases and J 7 bases, leaving 12 bases between the germline ends. CDR3 length: 14 amino acids.

V is TRBV6-5 and J is TRBJ1-2; D unresolved. The CDR3 contains 13 residues. Germline-derived CDR1 and CDR2 are MNHEY and SVGAGI. V was shortened by 6 bases and J by 4 bases, with 12 bases between the two germline ends. The CDR3 nucleotides are TGTGCCAGCAGACACGGGATACTCTATGGCTACACCTTC. Translated: CASRHGILYGYTF.

The V and J genes are TRBV28 and TRBJ2-7; 8 bases agree with TRBD1. Germline CDR1 and CDR2: MDHEN and SYDVKM. The CDR3 covers 13 residues. V was clipped by 5 bases and J by 7 bases; unmatched bases: 7. As DNA, the CDR3 is TGTGCCAGCAGTCTCAGGGGGCGAGGGGAGCAGTACGTC. Translated: CASSLRGRGEQYV.

The gene calls are TRBV6-6 and TRBJ1-1, with D possibly being TRBD1 (5 bases). The germline V gene encodes CDR1 MNHNY and CDR2 SVGAGI (reference sequence). The CDR3 is 17 amino acids. Trimming removed 5 bases from V and 0 bases from J, with 19 bases in between. The CDR3 sequence: CASSRGDLGVVNTEAFF. The CDR3 DNA follows: TGTGCCAGCAGTCGAGGGGATCTTGGAGTCGTGAACACTGAAGCTTTCTTT.